Sequencing of this T cell receptor (beta chain) was carried out in a study of preoperative IRX-2 immunotherapy in early breast cancer. Treatment here: preoperative locoregional IRX-2 cytokine immunotherapy. Samples came from a phase Ib trial of preoperative locoregional IRX-2 cytokine immunotherapy. V was pared by 5 bases and J by 2 bases, with 17 bases between. Germline values: CDR1 MDHEN, CDR2 SYDVKM. This CDR3 comprises 16 residues. Some clones are missing from TCRdb's copy, which holds only in-frame ones; the method was immunoSEQ multiplex PCR. Of tens of thousands of clones listed, approximately 77% are singletons.

The V gene is TRBV28, the J gene TRBJ2-3; D is uncertain. Sequenced here: lymph node tissue, sampled after IRX-2 immunotherapy. This clonotype was obtained from a human donor with breast cancer. The DNA for the CDR3 is TGTGCCAGCAGTCCCTCCTCCTTTGGGCTCACAGATACGCAGTATTTT. Translation: CASSPSSFGLTDTQYF.